The clone carrying this T cell receptor (beta chain) was seen a handful of times. The antigen remains undetermined. Naive CD4+ cells had CD25+ Tregs removed. Broader study findings: In terms of TCR gene usage, tumor memory CD4+ T cells clustered together with blood and lymph node memory CD4+ cells, as well as with lymph node naive CD4+ cells. Tumor Tregs overlapped most with tumor, then blood, naive CD4+ cells.

Trimming stripped 4 bases from V and 3 bases from J, with 18 bases between. Germline lookup yields CDR1 MNHEY and CDR2 SVGAGI. This CDR3 comprises 16 residues. Full-length variable regions came from constant-region reverse primers plus semi-nested Nested Universal Primer A PCR. MiXCR was run by TCRdb on the 5' RACE reads, yielding one entry per CDR3 protein. There are about 50,000 distinct CDR3 sequences in the sample; 28% occur only once, and around 1.9% lies in the top ten. This TCR derives from a female donor with breast cancer. Material: naive CD4+ T cells sorted from blood. Subset reported: naive CD4+ T cells, CD4+CD45RA+CD25-. The chain is built from TRBV6-5 and TRBJ1-1, with D possibly matching TRBD1 (5 bases). The CDR3 DNA follows: TGTGCCAGCAGTTCCCACCTCACAGGCTCGCACACTGAAGCTTTCTTT. This translates into CASSSHLTGSHTEAFF.